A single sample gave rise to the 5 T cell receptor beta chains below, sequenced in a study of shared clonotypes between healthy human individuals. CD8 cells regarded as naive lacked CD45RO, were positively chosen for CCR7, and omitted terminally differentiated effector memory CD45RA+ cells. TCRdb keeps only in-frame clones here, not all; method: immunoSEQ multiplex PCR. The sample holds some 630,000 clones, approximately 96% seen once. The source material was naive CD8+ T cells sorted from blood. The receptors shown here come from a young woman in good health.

The CDR3 protein is CASSFFGSEDTQYF. The CDR3 DNA follows: TGTGCCAGCAGTTTTTTTGGCAGCGAAGATACGCAGTATTTT. V usage is TRBV28 and J usage is TRBJ2-3, with D unresolved. Trimming removed 3 bases from V and 5 bases from J, with 12 bases in between. The germline V gene has CDR1 MDHEN and CDR2 SYDVKM. CDR3 length equals 14 residues.

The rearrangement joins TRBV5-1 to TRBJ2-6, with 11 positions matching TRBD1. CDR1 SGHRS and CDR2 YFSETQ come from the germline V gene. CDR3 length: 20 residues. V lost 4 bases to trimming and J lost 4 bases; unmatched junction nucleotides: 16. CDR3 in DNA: TGCGCCAGCAGCCTAACGCAGACCGGGACAGGGGGACCCGGGGCCAACGTCCTGACTTTC. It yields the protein CASSLTQTGTGGPGANVLTF.

CDR3 sequence (DNA): TGTGCCAGCAGCTCACAAGGGCCCCAGCATTTT. The encoded protein is CASSSQGPQHF. The V call is TRBV7-9, the J call TRBJ1-5; D remains ambiguous. Trimming removed 4 bases from V and 9 bases from J, with 7 bases in between. Germline CDR1 SEHNR, CDR2 FQNEAQ (reference sequence). The CDR3 spans 11 residues.

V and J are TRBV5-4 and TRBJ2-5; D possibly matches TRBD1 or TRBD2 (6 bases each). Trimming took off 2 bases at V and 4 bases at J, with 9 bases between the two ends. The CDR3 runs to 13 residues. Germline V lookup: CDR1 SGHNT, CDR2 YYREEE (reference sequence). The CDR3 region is CASSFRGGETQYF. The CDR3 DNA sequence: TGTGCCAGCAGCTTCAGGGGAGGAGAGACCCAGTACTTC.

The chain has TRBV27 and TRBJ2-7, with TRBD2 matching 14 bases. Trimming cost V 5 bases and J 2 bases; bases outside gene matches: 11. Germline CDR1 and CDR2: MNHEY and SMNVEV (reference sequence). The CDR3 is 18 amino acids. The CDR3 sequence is CASSLIPGLAGEPYEQYF. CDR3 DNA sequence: TGTGCCAGCAGTCTTATACCGGGACTAGCGGGAGAACCCTACGAGCAGTACTTC.